Each of the 6 T cell receptor beta chains below was sequenced from the same sample in a study of Ad26.COV2.S vaccination and SARS-CoV-2 variants. As to treatment: around 19 received Ad26.COV2.S at low or high dose, single or two shots; roughly 5 received placebo; per-sample allocation not given. Vaccine and placebo recipients were sampled on day 63 after the first injection. Repertoires were generated with immunoSEQ multiplex PCR, while TCRdb's copy carries only in-frame clones and drops some. The profile shows about 400,000 clones, about 88% of them singletons. The material sequenced was peripheral blood, taken in a trial of Ad26.COV2.S vaccine versus placebo. The receptors were sampled from a person between 18 and 60 years old who received the Ad26.COV2.S COVID-19 vaccine or a placebo.

The chain combines TRBV18 with TRBJ1-1; D not resolved. V lost 1 base to trimming and J lost 1 base, with 4 bases between them. In germline, CDR1 is KGHSH, CDR2 LQKENI. The CDR3 loop spans 13 amino acids. CDR3: CASSPQANTEAFF. The CDR3 coding sequence is TGTGCCAGCTCACCACAGGCGAACACTGAAGCTTTCTTT.

This rearrangement joins TRBV5-6 to TRBJ2-1, with TRBD1 identical over 9 bases. Per germline, CDR1 SGHDT and CDR2 YYEEEE. V shed 4 bases, J shed 2 bases, and the junction held 13 bases outside the gene matches. This CDR3 comprises 18 residues. In DNA, the CDR3 is TGTGCCAGCAGCCGTACCCGGGACAGGGTACACCCCTACAATGAGCAGTTCTTC. It is translated as CASSRTRDRVHPYNEQFF.

J is TRBJ2-3 and V is TRBV11-1, with 7 bases fitting TRBD2. Germline V gene sequence: CDR1 SGHAT, CDR2 FQDESV (reference sequence). V shed 5 bases and J 3 bases; nucleotides not matched to a gene: 5. This CDR3 comprises 14 residues. This chain's CDR3 is CASSPGLETDTQYF. CDR3 DNA sequence: TGTGCCAGCAGCCCCGGACTAGAAACAGATACGCAGTATTTT.

V usage is TRBV18 and J usage is TRBJ2-7; D call uncertain. V lost 5 bases and J lost 6, with 14 bases in between. Germline V CDR1 and CDR2: KGHSH, LQKENI. This CDR3 is 13 amino acids long. The CDR3 loop is CASSSDSIGEQYF. CDR3 nucleotides: TGTGCCAGCTCATCAGACTCGATTGGCGAGCAGTACTTC. Complete variable domain (other parts from reference TRBV18 and TRBJ2-7): NAGVMQNPRHLVRRRGQEARLRCSPMKGHSHVYWYRQLPEEGLKFMVYLQKENIIDESGMPKERFSAEFPKEGPSILRIQQVVRGDSAAYFCASSSDSIGEQYFGPGTRLTVT.

The genes are TRBV6-1 and TRBJ1-2; D remains ambiguous. CDR3 length equals 15 residues. The germline V gene encodes CDR1 MNHNS and CDR2 SASEGT. Trimming shortened V by 1 base and J by 3 bases, and 12 bases separated the two germline ends. The CDR3 is CASSEEGSGHYGYTF. DNA for the CDR3: TGTGCCAGCAGTGAAGAAGGTTCCGGGCACTATGGCTACACCTTC.

The chain has TRBV4-1 and TRBJ1-2, with 8 positions matching TRBD1. CDR1 is MGHRA and CDR2 is YSYEKL in the germline V gene. The CDR3 is 15 residues long. Unmatched junction bases numbered 7, after V lost 5 bases and J lost 2 bases. The CDR3 nucleotides read TGCGCCAGCAGCTCAGGGCAGGGGGCGAACTATGGCTACACCTTC. It is translated as CASSSGQGANYGYTF.